The 25 T cell receptor beta chains presented below share a single source sample, sequenced in a study of blood T cell repertoires in COVID-19. Only in-frame clones appear in the TCRdb table, and some are missing; sequencing was by immunoSEQ multiplex PCR. The table includes 60,000 or so clones, 80% to 85% detected once. The material sequenced was peripheral blood. These receptor sequences come from a man younger than 45 with COVID-19, enrolled during active disease.

This clone has a handful of counts. This chain connects TRBV7-9 to TRBJ1-2; weak D call: TRBD1 (6 bases). V lost 1 base and J 3 bases, leaving 9 bases between the germline ends. Germline lookup yields CDR1 SEHNR and CDR2 FQNEAQ (reference sequence). The CDR3 has 14 residues. CDR3 sequence (DNA): TGTGCCAGCAGCTTAGGGACAGCTGACTATGGCTACACCTTC. Protein product: CASSLGTADYGYTF.

The gene calls are TRBV5-1 and TRBJ2-3; 9 nucleotides agree with TRBD2. The CDR3 runs to 15 residues. Germline lookup yields CDR1 SGHRS and CDR2 YFSETQ. V dropped 2 bases and J dropped 6; count of bases not matched to a gene: 7. The CDR3 DNA reads as TGCGCCAGCAGCTTTTCTAGCGGGGTTCTCGATACGCAGTATTTT. It codes for CASSFSSGVLDTQYF.

In this sample, this clone turned up once. The V and J genes are TRBV24-1 and TRBJ2-1, with D unresolved. CDR1 is KGHDR, CDR2 SFDVKD, per germline. The CDR3 covers 12 residues. Trimming removed 2 bases from V and 6 bases from J, with 4 bases in between. The CDR3 sequence is CATSDSGNEQFF. Here the CDR3 DNA reads TGTGCCACCAGTGATTCCGGCAATGAGCAGTTCTTC.

V gene TRBV4-2 combines with J gene TRBJ2-5; 13 nucleotides line up with TRBD2. The CDR3 runs 17 residues. The V gene end was trimmed by 0 bases and the J gene end by 1 base; junction bases not matched to a gene: 2. Germline V lookup: CDR1 LGHNA, CDR2 YNFKEQ. CDR3 nucleotide sequence: TGTGCCAGCAGCCAAGATAGGACTAGCGGGGGCCAAGAGACCCAGTACTTC. Protein: CASSQDRTSGGQETQYF.

This chain joins TRBV29-1 and TRBJ2-1; 8 bases align to TRBD2. Germline V gives CDR1 SQVTM, CDR2 ANQGSEA. J was trimmed by 2 bases and V by 7 bases; bases with no gene match: 7. The CDR3 is 14 residues long. CDR3: CSARGGATYNEQFF. The CDR3 nucleotides read TGCAGCGCCCGGGGGGGGGCAACCTACAATGAGCAGTTCTTC.

The V and J genes are TRBV10-1 and TRBJ2-3; 10 bases fit TRBD2. The CDR3 has 15 amino acids. Germline CDR1 WNHNN, CDR2 SYGVQD (reference sequence). V was clipped by 4 bases and J by 4 bases; unmatched bases: 5. The CDR3 reads CASSASGRVADTQYF. CDR3 DNA: TGCGCCAGCAGTGCTAGCGGGAGAGTCGCAGATACGCAGTATTTT.

The chain employs TRBV10-2 and TRBJ2-5; D might be TRBD2 (6 bases). Germline CDR1 and CDR2: WSHSY and SAAADI. Trimming left V 8 bases short and J 4 bases short, with 11 bases between. This CDR3 is 12 amino acids long. The CDR3 loop is CASGGIRETQYF. CDR3 coding DNA: TGCGCCAGCGGCGGGATAAGAGAGACCCAGTACTTC.

This clone was observed once. The chain has TRBV9 and TRBJ2-2; 9 nucleotides match TRBD1. Germline CDR1 is SGDLS and CDR2 is YYNGEE. V lost 4 bases and J lost 2; bases outside the gene matches: 6. The CDR3 totals 16 residues. The CDR3 DNA reads TGTGCCAGCAGCCGTACAGGGGGCTTCAACACCGGGGAGCTGTTTTTT. This codes for CASSRTGGFNTGELFF.

J is TRBJ2-7 and V is TRBV3-1 (or the pseudogene TRBV3-2); TRBD2 might be the D (5 bases). CDR1 LGHDT and CDR2 YNNKEL come from the germline V gene (reference sequence). V was shortened by 3 bases and J by 6 bases, with 24 bases between the two germline ends. The CDR3 covers 17 residues. CDR3 coding DNA: TGTGCCAGCAGCCATGAGGGCTCGGGTCGCGCGGACTCCGAGCAGTACTTC. It specifies CASSHEGSGRADSEQYF.

This sequence joins TRBV5-6 and TRBJ1-4; D is undetermined. Germline values: CDR1 SGHDT, CDR2 YYEEEE. V was shortened by 0 bases and J by 0 bases, with 9 bases between the two germline ends. The CDR3 runs 16 residues. DNA for the CDR3: TGTGCCAGCAGCTTGGGGGCGCGGGCAACTAATGAAAAACTGTTTTTT. Translation: CASSLGARATNEKLFF.

The sample holds a few counts of this clone. The chain carries TRBV19 and TRBJ2-2; TRBD2 matches 7 bases. Germline values: CDR1 LNHDA, CDR2 SQIVND (reference sequence). The CDR3 extends over 15 amino acids. J lost 3 bases, V lost 7 bases, and 8 bases had no gene match. CDR3 nucleotide sequence: TGTGCCAGTAAACGATTGGGGGGGGACACCGGGGAGCTGTTTTTT. This encodes CASKRLGGDTGELFF.

The rearrangement links TRBV7-3 to TRBJ2-2; no firm D call. CDR1 and CDR2 (germline): SGHTA, FQGTGA. The CDR3 contains 14 residues. The ends were cut back, 4 bases at V and 3 bases at J, with 9 bases in the middle. CDR3 in DNA: TGTGCCAGCAGCTACGCCCAGGACACCGGGGAGCTGTTTTTT. Residues: CASSYAQDTGELFF.

This rearrangement joins TRBV4-2 to TRBJ2-5, with 10 nucleotides matching TRBD2. V shed 4 bases, J shed 2 bases, and the junction held 10 bases outside the gene matches. CDR1 and CDR2 (germline): LGHNA, YNFKEQ. CDR3 length equals 17 residues. The CDR3: CASSLDPAGGRQETQYF. The CDR3 DNA sequence: TGTGCCAGCAGCCTAGACCCAGCGGGAGGGCGACAAGAGACCCAGTACTTC.

In DNA form, the CDR3 reads TGCGCCAGCAGCCAAGCCCAAGGGGGCTATGGCTACACCTTC. Translating gives CASSQAQGGYGYTF. The chain is built from TRBV4-1 and TRBJ1-2; D may be TRBD1 (6 bases). This CDR3 is built from 14 residues. The germline V gene has CDR1 MGHRA and CDR2 YSYEKL. V was cut by 1 base and J by 4 bases, with 10 bases left in between.

The rearrangement links TRBV6-1 to TRBJ2-7, with a weak D call TRBD1 (5 bases). Germline values: CDR1 MNHNS, CDR2 SASEGT. The CDR3 runs 15 residues. V shed 2 bases and J shed 4 bases, with 15 bases lying between them. CDR3 residues: CASSESGAGSYEQYF. In nucleotides, the CDR3 is TGTGCCAGCAGTGAATCTGGGGCCGGGTCGTACGAGCAGTACTTC.

The chain is built from TRBV6-6 and TRBJ1-4; the D gene is possibly TRBD1 (6 bases). The CDR3 has 12 residues. The germline V and J ends were trimmed by 5 bases and 8 bases, with 9 bases remaining between them. CDR1 is MNHNY and CDR2 is SVGAGI in the germline V gene (reference sequence). Here the CDR3 DNA reads TGTGCCAGCAGTACAGGGAACGAAAAACTGTTTTTT. Residues: CASSTGNEKLFF.

J is TRBJ2-7 and V is TRBV7-6, with 9 bases lining up with TRBD1. This CDR3 has 16 amino acids. CDR1 is SGHVS, CDR2 FNYEAQ, per germline. V lost 3 bases and J lost 0; bases outside the gene matches: 6. The CDR3 nucleotides are TGTGCCAGCAGCTTCGGGTCGGGACAGGGCTCCTACGAGCAGTACTTC. This translates into CASSFGSGQGSYEQYF.

Only one count was recorded for this clone. The gene calls are TRBV10-3 and TRBJ2-1; TRBD1 matches 9 bases. Per the germline V gene, CDR1 is ENHRY and CDR2 is SYGVKD. The ends lost 4 bases at V and 7 bases at J; junction bases unmatched: 20. This CDR3 has 19 amino acids. DNA for the CDR3: TGTGCCATCAGTGGGGAGGGTTGGAACGGACAGGGGTCACCTAATGAGCAGTTCTTC. It specifies CAISGEGWNGQGSPNEQFF.

This clone was seen a few times. The V gene is TRBV7-9, the J gene TRBJ1-1, with 10 bases lining up with TRBD1. The V gene's germline CDR1 is SEHNR and CDR2 FQNEAQ (reference sequence). The CDR3 spans 19 residues. Trimming at V came to 7 bases and at J to 5 bases, leaving 22 bases not matched to a gene. CDR3 loop: CASISYPWDRGFIMTEAFF. CDR3 DNA: TGTGCCAGCATCTCCTACCCCTGGGACAGGGGCTTCATAATGACTGAAGCTTTCTTT.

The chain uses TRBV30 and TRBJ2-7, with a weak D call TRBD1 (5 bases). From germline, CDR1 is GTSNPN and CDR2 SVGIG (reference sequence). V was trimmed by 2 bases and J by 7 bases, leaving 18 bases between them. This CDR3 is 14 amino acids long. The CDR3 loop is CAWSQGGSMREQYF. The CDR3, as DNA: TGTGCCTGGAGTCAGGGCGGATCTATGAGGGAGCAGTACTTC.

V gene TRBV28 combines with J gene TRBJ1-1; no firm D call. Per germline, CDR1 MDHEN and CDR2 SYDVKM. This CDR3 is 14 amino acids long. With 3 bases removed from V and 5 bases from J, the gap between germline ends came to 13 bases. The CDR3 here is CASSFRPGGTEAFF. As DNA, the CDR3 is TGTGCCAGCAGTTTCCGACCTGGCGGAACTGAAGCTTTCTTT.

The V gene is TRBV11-2, the J gene TRBJ1-1, with TRBD1 as a possible D gene (5 bases). Germline V CDR1 and CDR2: SGHAT, FQNNGV. Trimming pared 0 bases from V and 8 bases from J, leaving 16 bases between. This CDR3 contains 15 residues. This chain's CDR3 is CASSLDGRGIQEAFF. The CDR3 nucleotides read TGTGCCAGCAGCTTAGATGGAAGGGGAATCCAGGAAGCTTTCTTT.

This chain joins TRBV4-1 and TRBJ2-7, with 9 bases that match TRBD1. CDR3 length: 15 amino acids. Germline lookup yields CDR1 MGHRA and CDR2 YSYEKL. The V segment lost 5 bases and the J segment 4 bases; nucleotides outside the gene matches: 9. The DNA for the CDR3 is TGCGCCAGCAGCGCGGGACAGGGAGGCGGTTACGAGCAGTACTTC. Its protein is CASSAGQGGGYEQYF.

The chain uses TRBV2 and TRBJ2-5, with 13 bases identical to TRBD2. Per the germline V gene, CDR1 is SNHLY and CDR2 is FYNNEI. The V gene end was trimmed by 6 bases and the J gene end by 7 bases; junction bases not matched to a gene: 8. This CDR3 contains 15 residues. The DNA for the CDR3 is TGTGCCAGCAGGCGGACTAGCGGGGGTGCGGGGACCCAGTACTTC. Amino acid sequence: CASRRTSGGAGTQYF.

The chain links TRBV28 to TRBJ2-7; 10 bases are a match to TRBD1. Looked up from germline, CDR1 is MDHEN and CDR2 is SYDVKM. The CDR3 length is 15 residues. With 4 bases clipped from V and 5 bases from J, the junction kept 8 bases outside the gene matches. The CDR3 loop is CASSSAGTGADEQYF. CDR3 bases: TGTGCCAGCAGTTCTGCCGGGACAGGGGCGGACGAGCAGTACTTC. Based on the CDR3 plus reference TRBV28 and TRBJ2-7, the full variable domain is DVKVTQSSRYLVKRTGEKVFLECVQDMDHENMFWYRQDPGLGLRLIYFSYDVKMKEKGDIPEGYSVSREKKERFSLILESASTNQTSMYLCASSSAGTGADEQYFGPGTRLTVT.